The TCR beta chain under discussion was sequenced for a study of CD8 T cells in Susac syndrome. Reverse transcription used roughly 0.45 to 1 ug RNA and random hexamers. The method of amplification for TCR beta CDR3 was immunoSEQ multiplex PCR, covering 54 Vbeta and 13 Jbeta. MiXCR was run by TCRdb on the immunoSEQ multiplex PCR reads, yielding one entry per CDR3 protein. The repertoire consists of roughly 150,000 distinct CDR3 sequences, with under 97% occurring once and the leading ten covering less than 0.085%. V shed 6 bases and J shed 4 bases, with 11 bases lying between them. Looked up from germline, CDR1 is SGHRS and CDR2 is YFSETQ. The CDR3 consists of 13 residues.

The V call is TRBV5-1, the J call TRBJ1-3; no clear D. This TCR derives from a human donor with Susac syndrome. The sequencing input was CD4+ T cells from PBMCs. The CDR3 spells CASTTTTGNTIYF. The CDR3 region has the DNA TGCGCCAGCACAACCACGACAGGAAACACCATATATTTT.